This T cell receptor beta chain was identified during a study of CD8 T cells in ankylosing spondylitis. Study-level results: Disease-linked clones bore a CD8+ phenotype, appearing relatively rarely in peripheral blood. Apparently characteristic of ankylosing spondylitis blood was a TCR beta motif (about 8 highly homologous variants).

Concerning this clonotype: Its antigen is unidentified.

By quantitative 5'-RACE with molecular barcodes, the TCR beta libraries were made. Via MiXCR, TCRdb re-called the 5' RACE reads, giving one row per CDR3 protein. This sample has approximately 140,000 distinct CDR3 sequences; over 15% occur once, and the top ten carry around a third. The CDR3 is 13 amino acids. CDR1 SEHNR and CDR2 FQNEAQ come from the germline V gene (reference sequence). Trimming stripped 3 bases from V and 7 bases from J, with 12 bases between. The source material was blood, either unsorted or a sorted T cell fraction (not recorded which). The rearrangement uses TRBV7-9 and TRBJ1-2; D unresolved. The clonotype was recovered from a male donor with ankylosing spondylitis. CDR3 protein: CASSLGKNGGYTF. The CDR3, as DNA: TGTGCCAGCAGCTTGGGGAAGAACGGTGGCTACACCTTC.